These 20 T cell receptor beta chains share one sample of origin, sequenced in a study of neurological immune-mediated disorders. The time point: technical triplicate 3. TCRdb re-derived calls from the 5' RACE reads in MiXCR, one entry per CDR3 protein. Of nearly 30,000 distinct CDR3 sequences listed, approximately 16% are singletons. Sequences were obtained from CD4+ T cells from blood. The receptors were gathered from a female donor with HTLV-1-associated myelopathy (HAM/TSP).

This clonotype was recorded many times. The J gene is TRBJ2-3, the V gene TRBV18, with 8 positions matching TRBD1. With 6 bases clipped from V and 4 bases from J, the junction kept 3 bases outside the gene matches. The CDR3 has 13 residues. The V gene's germline CDR1 is KGHSH and CDR2 LQKENI. The CDR3 reads CASSPDRADTQYF. The CDR3 DNA reads TGTGCCAGCTCGCCGGACAGGGCAGATACGCAGTATTTT.

This clonotype was seen repeatedly, ten times or more. This chain joins TRBV25-1 and TRBJ2-1; the D is unclear. This CDR3 spans 15 amino acids. Germline CDR1 and CDR2: MGHDK and SYGVNS. The V gene lost 2 bases and the J gene lost 10 bases, with 18 bases spanning the gap. This CDR3 is CASSEGSGLRGEQFF. The CDR3 nucleotides are TGTGCCAGCAGTGAAGGTTCTGGGCTCCGAGGAGAGCAGTTCTTC. The whole variable domain, filled in from reference TRBV25-1 and TRBJ2-1, reads EADIYQTPRYLVIGTGKKITLECSQTMGHDKMYWYQQDPGMELHLIHYSYGVNSTEKGDLSSESTVSRIRTEHFPLTLESARPSHTSQYLCASSEGSGLRGEQFFGPGTRLTVL.

Ten or more counts support this clonotype. The chain uses TRBV7-2 and TRBJ2-2; D may be TRBD1 (6 bases). Germline loops: CDR1 SGHTA, CDR2 FQGNSA. The CDR3 runs to 14 residues. Trimming shortened V by 2 bases and J by 8 bases, and 12 bases separated the two germline ends. The CDR3 DNA reads as TGTGCCAGCAGCTTACAGGGGTCGGTGGGGGAGCTGTTTTTT. Its protein product is CASSLQGSVGELFF.

In this sample, this clonotype turned up many times. This chain joins TRBV5-1 and TRBJ2-5, with a tentative D call TRBD1 (5 bases). Germline assignment: CDR1 SGHRS and CDR2 YFSETQ. The CDR3 totals 15 residues. The V end was cut by 2 bases, the J end by 1 base, with 12 bases between. The CDR3 nucleotides read TGCGCCAGCAGCTTCCAGGGCCGAACCCAAGAGACCCAGTACTTC. Its translation is CASSFQGRTQETQYF.

This clonotype was seen once. This chain joins TRBV29-1 and TRBJ2-1; TRBD2 matches at 9 bases. CDR1 SQVTM and CDR2 ANQGSEA come from the germline V gene. With V trimmed by 8 bases and J by 3 bases, 5 bases remained unmatched. The CDR3 sequence is 13 residues long. In DNA form, the CDR3 reads TGCAGCATTGGGACTAGCAGCTACAATGAGCAGTTCTTC. Its translation: CSIGTSSYNEQFF.

This clonotype was picked up many times. This chain joins TRBV12-3 or TRBV12-4 and TRBJ1-6, with D possibly TRBD1 on 5 matching bases. This CDR3 spans 14 amino acids. The ends were cut back, 2 bases at V and 4 bases at J, with 6 bases in the middle. This CDR3 is CASSLQGYNSPLHF. DNA for the CDR3: TGTGCCAGCAGTTTACAGGGATATAATTCACCCCTCCACTTT.

This clonotype is medium-sized. The chain links TRBV7-2 to TRBJ2-7; tentative D call: TRBD2 (5 bases). The CDR3 is made up of 15 amino acids. Germline V lookup: CDR1 SGHTA, CDR2 FQGNSA. V lost 1 base, J lost 2 bases, and 12 bases lay in between. In DNA, the CDR3 is TGTGCCAGCAGCTTAGTTGGCGGGCAAACCTACGAGCAGTACTTC. Its translation is CASSLVGGQTYEQYF.

The rearrangement links TRBV29-1 to TRBJ1-1; 10 nucleotides agree with TRBD1. The trim removed 4 bases at V and 2 bases at J, leaving 4 bases unmatched. The CDR3 is made up of 14 amino acids. Germline-derived CDR1 and CDR2 are SQVTM and ANQGSEA. The CDR3 nucleotides read TGCAGCGTTGGACAGGGGGCGTTTAACACTGAAGCTTTCTTT. Its protein is CSVGQGAFNTEAFF.

Many counts were recorded for this clonotype. V gene TRBV2 combines with J gene TRBJ1-4; D unresolved. Between the trimmed V and J ends, which lost 5 bases and 5 bases, there was a span of 12 bases. Germline CDR1 SNHLY, CDR2 FYNNEI. CDR3 length equals 14 residues. CDR3 amino acids: CASSRRPQNEKLFF. CDR3 sequence (DNA): TGTGCCAGCAGTCGACGGCCTCAAAATGAAAAACTGTTTTTT. The full variable domain, in which reference TRBV2 and TRBJ1-4 provide the parts outside the CDR3, is EPEVTQTPSHQVTQMGQEVILRCVPISNHLYFYWYRQILGQKVEFLVSFYNNEISEKSEIFDDQFSVERPDGSNFTLKIRSTKLEDSAMYFCASSRRPQNEKLFFGSGTQLSVL.

There are many counts of this clonotype. The V gene is TRBV5-1, the J gene TRBJ1-5; D is ambiguous. V lost 0 bases, J lost 5 bases, and 6 bases lay in between. Germline V gives CDR1 SGHRS, CDR2 YFSETQ. This CDR3 spans 13 amino acids. The DNA for the CDR3 is TGCGCCAGCAGCTTGGCCGGGGATCAGCCCCAGCATTTT. This sequence encodes CASSLAGDQPQHF.

Ten or more counts support this clonotype. The V and J genes are TRBV24-1 and TRBJ2-1, with 10 bases that match TRBD2. Trimming took 6 bases from V and 7 from J; bases not matched to a gene: 8. Germline values: CDR1 KGHDR, CDR2 SFDVKD. The CDR3 covers 15 residues. CDR3 bases: TGTGCCACCAGTACTTCTAGCGGGAGAAGAAATGAGCAGTTCTTC. As protein: CATSTSSGRRNEQFF.

In its sample, this clonotype was seen many times. The chain recombines TRBV5-6 with TRBJ1-1, with no clear D. Germline values: CDR1 SGHDT, CDR2 YYEEEE. Trimming stripped 2 bases from V and 0 bases from J, with 8 bases between. CDR3 length equals 14 residues. The CDR3 DNA sequence: TGTGCCAGCAGCTTTGGGAATGTGAACACTGAAGCTTTCTTT. This translates into CASSFGNVNTEAFF.

This clonotype was seen repeatedly, ten times or more. V gene TRBV20-1 combines with J gene TRBJ2-1; tentative D call: TRBD1 (5 bases). This CDR3 has 13 residues. Germline V gives CDR1 DFQATT, CDR2 SNEGSKA (reference sequence). The germline V and J ends were trimmed by 4 bases and 4 bases, with 11 bases remaining between them. Here the CDR3 reads CSATPDSYNEQFF. The CDR3 region has the DNA TGCAGTGCTACACCTGACAGTTACAATGAGCAGTTCTTC.

By sample fraction, this clonotype is medium-sized. This chain connects TRBV3-1 to TRBJ2-7; 7 nucleotides align to TRBD2. Germline loops: CDR1 LGHDT, CDR2 YNNKEL (reference sequence). With 0 bases clipped from V and 5 bases from J, the junction kept 4 bases outside the gene matches. The CDR3 runs 14 residues. CDR3 residues: CASSQERGSHEQYF. CDR3 nucleotide sequence: TGTGCCAGCAGCCAAGAGCGGGGGTCGCACGAGCAGTACTTC.

By share of the sample, this clonotype is medium-sized. V is TRBV6-5 and J is TRBJ2-7; D may be TRBD2 (6 bases). Trimming cost V 6 bases and J 2 bases, with 14 bases left between them. The CDR3 spans 14 residues. In germline, CDR1 is MNHEY, CDR2 SVGAGI. The CDR3 loop reads CASRDSGLTYEQYF. For the CDR3, the DNA is TGTGCCAGCAGAGACTCCGGACTAACCTACGAGCAGTACTTC.

This clonotype occurred once. J is TRBJ2-7 and V is TRBV20-1, with 9 bases identical to TRBD1. Trimming cost V 0 bases and J 1 base; bases outside gene matches: 1. Germline V CDR1 and CDR2: DFQATT, SNEGSKA (reference sequence). The CDR3 has 14 amino acids. As DNA, the CDR3 is TGCAGTGCTAGAGAGACAGGGGGATCCTACGAGCAGTACTTC. Translation: CSARETGGSYEQYF.

In its sample, this clonotype ranks as medium-sized. The V call is TRBV7-2, the J call TRBJ2-7; 7 bases line up with TRBD1. This CDR3 is built from 15 residues. The germline V gene has CDR1 SGHTA and CDR2 FQGNSA. After removal of 3 bases from V and 5 bases from J, the junction contained 10 bases not matched to a gene. As DNA, the CDR3 is TGTGCCAGCAGCTTGGATAACAGGGGCGTTAACGAGCAGTACTTC. This gives the protein CASSLDNRGVNEQYF.

The sample holds many counts of this clonotype. DNA for the CDR3: TGCAGTGCAAGATACCTAGGAGGGAACTACGAGCAGTACTTC. Its translation: CSARYLGGNYEQYF. V and J are TRBV20-1 and TRBJ2-7; D possibly corresponds to TRBD2 (6 bases). This CDR3 has 14 amino acids. CDR1 and CDR2 from the germline V gene are DFQATT and SNEGSKA (reference sequence). V shed 6 bases and J shed 3 bases, with 18 bases lying between them.

This clonotype has a count of ten or more. The chain employs TRBV7-2 and TRBJ2-7, with TRBD2 matching over 12 bases. Unmatched junction bases numbered 4, after V lost 5 bases and J lost 5 bases. CDR1 and CDR2 from the germline V gene are SGHTA and FQGNSA. This CDR3 is 14 amino acids long. As DNA, the CDR3 is TGTGCCAGCAGCCAGACTAGCGGGGGACACGAGCAGTACTTC. This translates into CASSQTSGGHEQYF.

By proportion, this clonotype is medium-sized. V usage is TRBV18 and J usage is TRBJ2-4; no reliable D call. Germline assignment: CDR1 KGHSH and CDR2 LQKENI. The CDR3 has 10 amino acids. The V and J ends lost 8 bases and 8 bases respectively, with 7 bases between them. CDR3 sequence: CASKRDIQYF. The CDR3, as DNA: TGTGCCAGCAAACGGGACATTCAGTACTTC.